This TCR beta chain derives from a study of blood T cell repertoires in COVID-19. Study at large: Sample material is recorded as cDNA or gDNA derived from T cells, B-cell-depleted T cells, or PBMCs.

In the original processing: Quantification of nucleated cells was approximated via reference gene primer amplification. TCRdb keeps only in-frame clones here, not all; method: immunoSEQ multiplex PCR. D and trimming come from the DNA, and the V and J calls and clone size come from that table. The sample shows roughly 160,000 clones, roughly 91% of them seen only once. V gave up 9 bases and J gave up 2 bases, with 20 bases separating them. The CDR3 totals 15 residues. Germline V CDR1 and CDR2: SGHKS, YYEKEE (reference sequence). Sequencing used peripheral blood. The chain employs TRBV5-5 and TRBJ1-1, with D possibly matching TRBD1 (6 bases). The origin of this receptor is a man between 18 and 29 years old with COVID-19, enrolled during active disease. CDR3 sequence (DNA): TGTGCCACCACCCTTAGGACAGATAGAAACACTGAAGCTTTCTTT. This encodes CATTLRTDRNTEAFF.